This T cell receptor (beta chain) was obtained from a study of cytomegalovirus exposure and HLA in healthy donors. General observations from the study: About 87% or about 30% of the time was how often most TCR beta V segments were productive, according to an earlier analysis.

PCR involved 60 Vbeta and 13 Jbeta primers. Assay: immunoSEQ multiplex PCR; the TCRdb copy retains only in-frame clones and omits some. The repertoire includes around 100,000 clones, 78% of them detected once, and around 4.4% sits in the top ten. Regarding this clone: Its antigen is not identified.

The germline CDR1 and CDR2 sequences are MNHNS and SASEGT. The CDR3 contains 15 residues. The V segment lost 4 bases and the J segment 4 bases; nucleotides outside the gene matches: 0. The J gene is TRBJ2-3, the V gene TRBV6-1, with 15 bases identical to TRBD2. This TCR came from a male donor in good health and CMV-seropositive. The sample was PBMCs. For the CDR3, the DNA is TGTGCCAGCAGTGGGACTAGCGGGGGGGCAGATACGCAGTATTTT. Amino acids: CASSGTSGGADTQYF.